The 32 T cell receptor beta chains below were found in one sample sequenced in a study of T cells in Graves' hyperthyroidism and ophthalmopathy (dated by TCRdb to 2018 to 2020). The library was produced with multiplex PCR. TCRdb records Illumina HiSeq 2000 as the sequencer. The TCR beta CDR3 regions were amplified from RNA transcripts. A first-round RT-PCR of the TCR CDR3 used the HTBI primer set with the Qiagen OneStep RT-PCR kit. The public reads were run again by TCRdb, first through fastp at Q25 and then through MiXCR, and only productive beta chains were kept. Rows merge per CDR3 protein into single entries with the most common DNA and genes. Here the sample has around 350,000 distinct CDR3 sequences; approximately 20% occur a single time. The top ten clones comprise around 4% of the sample. Specimen: blood. Every receptor here comes from a woman aged 18 to 35 with Graves' hyperthyroidism.

This clonotype has a count of ten or more. The rearrangement uses TRBV6-1 and TRBJ2-7; the D gene is possibly TRBD1 (6 bases). Germline lookup yields CDR1 MNHNS and CDR2 SASEGT. This CDR3 has 14 amino acids. Trimming stripped 6 bases from V and 3 bases from J, with 15 bases between. The CDR3 nucleotides read TGTGCCAGCAGCAAAACAGGGTTGGTCTACGAGCAGTACTTC. Residues: CASSKTGLVYEQYF.

This sequence joins TRBV6-4 and TRBJ2-1; 10 bases are shared with TRBD1. This CDR3 spans 13 amino acids. Germline V gene lookup returns CDR1 MRHNA and CDR2 SNTAGT. Trimming at V came to 6 bases and at J to 6 bases, leaving 2 bases not matched to a gene. The chain's CDR3 is CASSGQGGNEQFF. The DNA of the CDR3 is TGTGCCAGCAGCGGACAGGGGGGCAATGAGCAGTTCTTC.

This clonotype was picked up a small number of times. The V gene is TRBV4-2, the J gene TRBJ2-2; 10 bases map to TRBD1. CDR3 size: 15 residues. Germline values: CDR1 LGHNA, CDR2 YNFKEQ. V gave up 4 bases and J gave up 4 bases; unmatched junction bases: 3. The CDR3 DNA reads TGTGCCAGCAGCCGAGGGGACAGGGGCACCGGGGAGCTGTTTTTT. Protein sequence: CASSRGDRGTGELFF.

This clonotype was seen more than once but under ten times. The chain carries TRBV5-1 and TRBJ1-4; possibly TRBD1 for D (5 bases). Deletions cut 3 bases from V and 1 base from J, with 10 bases between. This CDR3 region has 15 residues. Germline loops: CDR1 SGHRS, CDR2 YFSETQ. This CDR3 is CASSSLGGTNEKLFF. The CDR3 DNA follows: TGCGCCAGCAGCTCCCTGGGGGGAACTAATGAAAAACTGTTTTTT.

This clonotype was recorded many times. The rearrangement links TRBV29-1 to TRBJ2-7; TRBD2 aligns across 7 bases. CDR3 length equals 12 residues. Per germline, CDR1 SQVTM and CDR2 ANQGSEA. The V gene end was trimmed by 3 bases and the J gene end by 3 bases; junction bases not matched to a gene: 2. This chain's CDR3 is CSVDVAGYEQYF. CDR3 nucleotide sequence: TGCAGCGTTGACGTAGCGGGCTACGAGCAGTACTTC.

This clonotype was recorded many times. V is TRBV7-2 and J is TRBJ1-1; D not certain. V lost 5 bases to trimming and J lost 4 bases, with 14 bases between them. Per germline, CDR1 SGHTA and CDR2 FQGNSA. The length of the CDR3 is 14 residues. Written as DNA, the CDR3 is TGTGCCAGCAGCCGGATCCTTTATACCACTGAAGCTTTCTTT. This encodes CASSRILYTTEAFF.

The chain links TRBV6-1 to TRBJ1-1; 9 bases are a match to TRBD1. J was trimmed by 7 bases and V by 7 bases; bases with no gene match: 7. Germline CDR1 and CDR2: MNHNS and SASEGT. This CDR3 is built from 13 residues. Here the CDR3 DNA reads TGTGCCAGCACTAGACAGGGGGTAGGTGAAGCTTTCTTT. Amino acid sequence: CASTRQGVGEAFF.

The chain combines TRBV6-1 with TRBJ1-1; the D gene is possibly TRBD1 (6 bases). The V and J ends lost 8 bases and 7 bases respectively, with 20 bases between them. This CDR3 has 14 residues. Germline V gene data show CDR1 as MNHNS and CDR2 as SASEGT. CDR3 DNA sequence: TGTGCCAGCTCCAGACAGGCCCCTGGGGGTGAAGCTTTCTTT. It specifies CASSRQAPGGEAFF.

There are a few counts of this clonotype. A read error may explain this, as a much larger clone is one base away. This chain connects TRBV6-9 to TRBJ2-7; D is ambiguous. Matching the DNA end better, TRBJ2-1 makes the J call doubtful. Germline V lookup: CDR1 MNHGY, CDR2 SVAAGI. The CDR3 covers 10 residues. The CDR3 sequence: CARPLYEQFF. CDR3 bases: TGCGCCCGCCCGCTCTACGAGCAGTTCTTC.

In its sample, this clonotype was seen many times. This chain connects TRBV4-1 to TRBJ2-7; a weak D match, TRBD2 (5 bases). The CDR3 totals 13 residues. Germline V gene data show CDR1 as MGHRA and CDR2 as YSYEKL. V lost 5 bases and J 0 bases, leaving 8 bases between the germline ends. In nucleotides, the CDR3 is TGCGCCAGCAGCAAAGGAGGCTCCTACGAGCAGTACTTC. This gives the protein CASSKGGSYEQYF.

The J gene is TRBJ2-7, the V gene TRBV28; 11 bases are a match to TRBD2. CDR1 and CDR2 (germline): MDHEN, SYDVKM. This CDR3 is 15 amino acids long. After removal of 5 bases from V and 2 bases from J, the junction contained 5 bases not matched to a gene. CDR3 protein: CASSPGTSGTYEQYF. In DNA form, the CDR3 reads TGTGCCAGCAGTCCCGGGACTAGCGGAACCTACGAGCAGTACTTC.

This clonotype was counted at least ten times. The chain carries TRBV6-1 and TRBJ1-2, with D possibly being TRBD1 (6 bases). Germline assignment: CDR1 MNHNS and CDR2 SASEGT. Trimming removed 8 bases at V and 1 base at J, with 14 bases between. The CDR3 has 14 residues. CDR3 in amino acids: CASGTPAFNYGYTF. As DNA, the CDR3 is TGTGCCAGCGGGACACCGGCCTTTAACTATGGCTACACCTTC.

This clonotype was seen repeatedly, ten times or more. V gene TRBV29-1 combines with J gene TRBJ1-1; D gene uncertain. Germline assignment: CDR1 SQVTM and CDR2 ANQGSEA. Trimming pared 5 bases from V and 0 bases from J, leaving 4 bases between. The CDR3 has 11 amino acids. CDR3 nucleotides: TGCAGCGTTACCATGAACACTGAAGCTTTCTTT. Protein: CSVTMNTEAFF.

This clonotype was observed at least ten times. The chain has TRBV11-3 and TRBJ2-5; D gene ambiguous. V dropped 2 bases and J dropped 7 bases, with 11 bases sitting between them. The V gene's germline CDR1 is SGHNT and CDR2 YENEEA. The CDR3 sequence is 13 residues long. CDR3 DNA sequence: TGTGCCAGCAGCTTAACGGCGGTGGGGACCCAGTACTTC. It codes for CASSLTAVGTQYF.

The sample holds many counts of this clonotype. The chain employs TRBV19 and TRBJ1-5; 7 positions match TRBD1. V shed 3 bases, J shed 6 bases, and the junction held 5 bases outside the gene matches. From germline, CDR1 is LNHDA and CDR2 SQIVND (reference sequence). The CDR3 consists of 14 residues. Here the CDR3 reads CASSMQGGSQPQHF. DNA for the CDR3: TGTGCCAGTAGTATGCAGGGGGGATCTCAGCCCCAGCATTTT.

The chain combines TRBV4-2 with TRBJ1-2; 9 bases fit TRBD1. J was trimmed by 6 bases and V by 1 base; bases with no gene match: 9. The V gene's germline CDR1 is LGHNA and CDR2 YNFKEQ. CDR3 size: 16 residues. The CDR3 region is CASSQGVTGGWDGYTF. CDR3 sequence (DNA): TGTGCCAGCAGCCAAGGGGTAACAGGGGGCTGGGATGGCTACACCTTC.

Turning to this clonotype: A much larger clone is a single base away; this may be a read error. The rearrangement uses TRBV6-1 and TRBJ2-5, with D unresolved. CDR1 MNHNS and CDR2 SASEGT come from the germline V gene. The CDR3 has 14 residues. CDR3 in DNA: TGTGTCAGCAGCCCCTTCCGGGACCAAGAGACCCAGTACTTC. It encodes CVSSPFRDQETQYF.

This clonotype was picked up many times. This chain joins TRBV6-1 and TRBJ2-5; D uncertain. The germline V and J ends were trimmed by 7 bases and 3 bases, with 6 bases remaining between them. This CDR3 has 11 residues. CDR1 is MNHNS, CDR2 SASEGT, per germline. CDR3 sequence reads: CASMRKETQYF. CDR3 DNA sequence: TGTGCCAGCATGCGGAAAGAGACCCAGTACTTC.

This chain uses TRBV9 with TRBJ1-2; 7 bases map to TRBD1. CDR3 size: 13 residues. The germline gives CDR1 SGDLS, CDR2 YYNGEE. With V trimmed by 5 bases and J by 8 bases, 9 bases remained unmatched. Here the CDR3 DNA reads TGTGCCAGCAGTTCTCAGGGGGTGTGGGGCTACACCTTC. This sequence encodes CASSSQGVWGYTF.

The chain combines TRBV7-3 with TRBJ2-5; D tentatively fits TRBD1 or TRBD2 (5 bases each). The V end lost 9 bases, the J end lost 4 bases, and 15 bases lay between the germline ends. CDR1 and CDR2 from the germline V gene are SGHTA and FQGTGA. This CDR3 comprises 13 residues. The CDR3 nucleotides are TGTGCCAGTAGCCAGATAGGGACAGAGACCCAGTACTTC. It specifies CASSQIGTETQYF.

There are many counts of this clonotype. The chain has TRBV6-2 or TRBV6-3 and TRBJ2-5; either TRBD1 or TRBD2 may fit D (6 bases each). V was shortened by 2 bases and J by 2 bases, with 18 bases between the two germline ends. CDR1 MNHEY and CDR2 SVGEGT come from the germline V gene. This CDR3 comprises 17 residues. In nucleotides, the CDR3 is TGTGCCAGCAGTTACACAAATGACCGGAGGGGGCAAGAGACCCAGTACTTC. Its protein product is CASSYTNDRRGQETQYF.

This clonotype was seen just once. At one end the junction does not follow the germline gene, possibly because of a read error. The genes are TRBV12-3 or TRBV12-4 and TRBJ2-7, with a possible D match to TRBD2 (5 bases). This CDR3 contains 13 residues. The CDR3, as DNA: TGTGCCAGCAAGGAAGGGTCCGACTACAAGCAGTACTTC. Translation: CASKEGSDYKQYF.

J is TRBJ2-4 and V is TRBV20-1; possibly TRBD1 for D (6 bases). The CDR3 covers 13 residues. Looked up from germline, CDR1 is DFQATT and CDR2 is SNEGSKA (reference sequence). The V end lost 4 bases, the J end lost 6 bases, and 13 bases lay between the germline ends. The CDR3 coding sequence is TGCAGTGCTAACAGGGTCTGGGGAAACATTCAGTACTTC. Its translation: CSANRVWGNIQYF.

This clonotype was detected many times. The chain combines TRBV20-1 with TRBJ2-7, with TRBD2 matching 8 bases. V shed 5 bases, J shed 6 bases, and the junction held 12 bases outside the gene matches. Germline lookup yields CDR1 DFQATT and CDR2 SNEGSKA (reference sequence). The CDR3 has 14 amino acids. The CDR3 coding sequence is TGCAGTGCTTTGAAAGGGACTAGTCCCCGCGAGCAGTACTTC. This gives the protein CSALKGTSPREQYF.

The CDR3 DNA is TGTGCCAGCAGTGACACTAGCGGTCGGGAGACCCAGTACTTC. Its translation is CASSDTSGRETQYF. V is TRBV6-4 and J is TRBJ2-5; 8 positions agree with TRBD2. V shed 2 bases, J shed 5 bases, and the junction held 4 bases outside the gene matches. This CDR3 is built from 14 residues. The V gene's germline CDR1 is MRHNA and CDR2 SNTAGT.

This clonotype was detected many times. The rearrangement links TRBV19 to TRBJ1-1, with a tentative D call TRBD1 (5 bases). The V and J ends lost 1 base and 4 bases respectively, with 7 bases between them. This CDR3 has 13 residues. The germline V gene encodes CDR1 LNHDA and CDR2 SQIVND (reference sequence). Written as DNA, the CDR3 is TGTGCCAGTAGTATAGGGGACGGCACTGAAGCTTTCTTT. It translates to CASSIGDGTEAFF.

The sample holds many counts of this clonotype. The chain links TRBV28 to TRBJ1-5; D is perhaps TRBD1 (6 bases). V lost 8 bases and J lost 4, with 18 bases in between. Per germline, CDR1 MDHEN and CDR2 SYDVKM. This CDR3 comprises 15 residues. The CDR3: CASQGDTERNQPQHF. The CDR3 region has the DNA TGTGCCAGCCAAGGGGACACCGAAAGGAATCAGCCCCAGCATTTT.

Ten or more counts support this clonotype. The chain uses TRBV29-1 and TRBJ1-5; 7 bases fit TRBD1. Per germline, CDR1 SQVTM and CDR2 ANQGSEA. Trimming cost V 6 bases and J 3 bases; bases outside gene matches: 5. This CDR3 region has 13 residues. The CDR3 region is CSVSGTVNQPQHF. CDR3 bases: TGCAGCGTCTCCGGGACAGTCAATCAGCCCCAGCATTTT.

This clonotype was recorded many times. V usage is TRBV5-1 and J usage is TRBJ1-2; perhaps TRBD1 as D (6 bases). CDR1 and CDR2 (germline): SGHRS, YFSETQ. V gave up 4 bases and J gave up 1 base, with 14 bases separating them. This CDR3 comprises 15 residues. The CDR3 DNA reads TGCGCCAGCAGCCTCGGACAGCGCGTTAACTATGGCTACACCTTC. Protein: CASSLGQRVNYGYTF.

About this clonotype: Just one base apart from a much larger clone, this may be a read error. The rearrangement uses TRBV24-1 and TRBJ1-3; D gene ambiguous. CDR3 length: 14 amino acids. CDR1 KGHDR and CDR2 SFDVKD come from the germline V gene. The CDR3 protein is CATCDWRSGNTIYF. The CDR3 nucleotides read TGTGCCACCTGTGATTGGCGTTCTGGAAACACCATATATTTT.

This clonotype was seen at least ten times. The gene calls are TRBV7-3 and TRBJ2-3; a weak D match, TRBD2 (5 bases). Trimming pared 1 base from V and 7 bases from J, leaving 18 bases between. The germline V gene encodes CDR1 SGHTA and CDR2 FQGTGA. The CDR3 contains 16 residues. The CDR3 region is CASSLIPGEGSNTQYF. CDR3 nucleotide sequence: TGTGCCAGCAGCTTAATACCCGGGGAAGGCTCAAATACGCAGTATTTT.

The chain employs TRBV6-2 or TRBV6-3 and TRBJ2-7; D unresolved. Germline loops: CDR1 MNHEY, CDR2 SVGEGT. The V gene lost 5 bases and the J gene lost 3 bases, with 8 bases spanning the gap. This CDR3 region has 12 residues. The CDR3 loop reads CASSGTFYEQYF. CDR3 nucleotides: TGTGCCAGCAGTGGAACCTTCTACGAGCAGTACTTC.